The 24 T cell receptor beta chains reported below all come from one sample, sequenced in a study of blood T cell repertoires in COVID-19. TCRdb's table, derived via immunoSEQ multiplex PCR, lists solely in-frame clones and lacks some. The sample has about 330,000 clones, approximately 88% seen once. Sequenced: PBMCs or T cells enriched from blood (not recorded which). All receptors come from a young man who had recovered from COVID-19.

The chain is built from TRBV9 and TRBJ2-3; D gene ambiguous. CDR1 is SGDLS, CDR2 YYNGEE, per germline. The V gene lost 4 bases and the J gene lost 0 bases, with 15 bases spanning the gap. CDR3 length: 16 residues. The CDR3 DNA is TGTGCCAGCAGCCCCGACACACCAACTAGCACAGATACGCAGTATTTT. Its translation is CASSPDTPTSTDTQYF.

The chain has TRBV6-5 and TRBJ2-7; 8 nucleotides align to TRBD1. This CDR3 region has 13 residues. V lost 5 bases to trimming and J lost 3 bases; unmatched junction nucleotides: 3. Germline values: CDR1 MNHEY, CDR2 SVGAGI. In nucleotides, the CDR3 is TGTGCCAGCAGTAAGGACAGGGTCTACGAGCAGTACTTC. The encoded protein is CASSKDRVYEQYF.

V gene TRBV7-8 combines with J gene TRBJ2-6; D not certain. The germline gives CDR1 SGHVS, CDR2 FQNEAQ. This CDR3 is built from 12 residues. The ends were cut back, 3 bases at V and 11 bases at J, with 8 bases in the middle. CDR3 sequence: CASSFARDVLTF. In DNA, the CDR3 is TGTGCCAGCAGCTTCGCGAGAGACGTCCTGACTTTC.

The rearrangement joins TRBV18 to TRBJ1-6, with TRBD1 as a possible D gene (6 bases). The CDR3 sequence is 16 residues long. V dropped 2 bases and J dropped 7 bases, with 15 bases sitting between them. CDR1 is KGHSH and CDR2 is LQKENI in the germline V gene. CDR3 nucleotides: TGTGCCAGCTCACCAGGGATAAGTAGGGGGAATTCACCCCTCCACTTT. Its translation: CASSPGISRGNSPLHF. Filled out from reference TRBV18 and TRBJ1-6, the complete variable domain reads NAGVMQNPRHLVRRRGQEARLRCSPMKGHSHVYWYRQLPEEGLKFMVYLQKENIIDESGMPKERFSAEFPKEGPSILRIQQVVRGDSAAYFCASSPGISRGNSPLHFGNGTRLTVT.

This sequence joins TRBV28 and TRBJ2-1; 9 nucleotides match TRBD1. This CDR3 is 18 amino acids long. Germline-derived CDR1 and CDR2 are MDHEN and SYDVKM. J gave up 5 bases and V 3 bases, and 14 bases lay outside the gene matches. The chain's CDR3 is CASSFSTFGTGINNEQFF. In nucleotides, the CDR3 is TGTGCCAGCAGTTTCTCGACTTTTGGGACAGGGATCAACAATGAGCAGTTCTTC. The full variable domain, with the rest looked up from reference TRBV28 and TRBJ2-1, is DVKVTQSSRYLVKRTGEKVFLECVQDMDHENMFWYRQDPGLGLRLIYFSYDVKMKEKGDIPEGYSVSREKKERFSLILESASTNQTSMYLCASSFSTFGTGINNEQFFGPGTRLTVL.

The sample holds one count of this clone. J is TRBJ2-7 and V is TRBV15; TRBD1 matches at 7 bases. This CDR3 is built from 13 residues. The junction had 5 bases not matched to a gene; V was cut back by 6 bases and J by 3 bases. Germline CDR1 is LNHNV and CDR2 is YYDKDF (reference sequence). CDR3 bases: TGTGCCACCAGGGACAGGCGAAACTACGAGCAGTACTTC. As protein: CATRDRRNYEQYF.

The chain carries TRBV28 and TRBJ1-1, with a possible D match to TRBD1 (5 bases). The V end was cut by 6 bases, the J end by 4 bases, with 12 bases between. Germline loops: CDR1 MDHEN, CDR2 SYDVKM. The CDR3 is made up of 13 amino acids. CDR3 bases: TGTGCCAGCAGAGGCGGAGGGGTCACTGAAGCTTTCTTT. Amino acid sequence: CASRGGGVTEAFF.

This rearrangement joins TRBV10-3 to TRBJ1-6; possibly TRBD1 for D (6 bases). From germline, CDR1 is ENHRY and CDR2 SYGVKD. Trimming shortened V by 6 bases and J by 6 bases, and 12 bases separated the two germline ends. The CDR3 extends over 14 amino acids. In DNA form, the CDR3 reads TGTGCCATCAGAGAGGACAGCTTTAATTCACCCCTCCACTTT. As protein: CAIREDSFNSPLHF.

The genes are TRBV27 and TRBJ1-2, with a possible D match to TRBD1 (6 bases). Germline values: CDR1 MNHEY, CDR2 SMNVEV (reference sequence). There are 13 residues in the CDR3. V lost 3 bases and J 8 bases, leaving 13 bases between the germline ends. CDR3 nucleotide sequence: TGTGCCAGCAGTTTTCGGGGGGCCCGCGGCTACACCTTC. Amino acids: CASSFRGARGYTF.

This clone came up once. The CDR3 nucleotides read TGTGCCAGCAGGGGGGCGGGACAGGCCAGCTCCTATAATTCACCCCTCCACTTT. Translation gives CASRGAGQASSYNSPLHF. The chain recombines TRBV27 with TRBJ1-6; 8 nucleotides align to TRBD1. The CDR3 is made up of 18 amino acids. After removal of 6 bases from V and 0 bases from J, the junction contained 10 bases not matched to a gene. Per germline, CDR1 MNHEY and CDR2 SMNVEV (reference sequence).

The V gene is TRBV2, the J gene TRBJ2-7; no clear D. This CDR3 has 12 amino acids. The germline V and J ends were trimmed by 2 bases and 6 bases, with 8 bases remaining between them. Germline CDR1 reads SNHLY; CDR2 reads FYNNEI. The CDR3 protein is CASSEFLAEQYF. The CDR3 coding sequence is TGTGCCAGCAGTGAATTCTTAGCCGAGCAGTACTTC.

The V call is TRBV5-7, the J call TRBJ1-5; unclear D gene. Being an ORF, TRBV5-7 has a function that is uncertain. CDR3 length: 14 amino acids. Trimming pared 0 bases from V and 5 bases from J, leaving 9 bases between. DNA of the CDR3: TGTGCCAGCAGCTTGGCCGGGAAGCATCAGCCCCAGCATTTT. Protein product: CASSLAGKHQPQHF.

The chain carries TRBV5-1 and TRBJ2-7; a weak D match, TRBD1 (7 bases). V was clipped by 2 bases and J by 6 bases, with 18 bases between them. The CDR3 runs to 15 residues. Germline CDR1 is SGHRS and CDR2 is YFSETQ. The CDR3 loop is CASSLQGTRGGEQYF. The CDR3, as DNA: TGCGCCAGCAGCTTACAGGGGACCAGGGGAGGCGAGCAGTACTTC.

The V gene is TRBV3-1 (or the pseudogene TRBV3-2), the J gene TRBJ1-1; D is undetermined. V was pared by 0 bases and J by 0 bases, with 5 bases between. In germline, CDR1 is LGHDT, CDR2 YNNKEL (reference sequence). The CDR3 contains 14 residues. The CDR3 DNA reads as TGTGCCAGCAGCCAAGATCCCGTGAACACTGAAGCTTTCTTT. Translated: CASSQDPVNTEAFF.

V is TRBV5-1 and J is TRBJ2-1; TRBD2 agrees at 11 bases. The CDR3 extends over 15 amino acids. With 0 bases clipped from V and 7 bases from J, the junction kept 3 bases outside the gene matches. Germline V gene sequence: CDR1 SGHRS, CDR2 YFSETQ. The CDR3 DNA is TGCGCCAGCAGCTTGGGACTAGCGGGGAAAAATGAGCAGTTCTTC. Protein product: CASSLGLAGKNEQFF.

The chain employs TRBV6-2 or TRBV6-3 and TRBJ2-7; 8 positions match TRBD2. Germline CDR1 MNHEY, CDR2 SVGEGT. J gave up 0 bases and V 2 bases, and 3 bases lay outside the gene matches. This CDR3 is built from 15 residues. The CDR3 loop is CASSYQRGLSYEQYF. The CDR3 DNA follows: TGTGCCAGCAGTTACCAGCGGGGGCTCTCCTACGAGCAGTACTTC.

The chain recombines TRBV5-6 with TRBJ2-3, with D maybe TRBD2 (5 bases). Trimming stripped 5 bases from V and 4 bases from J, with 11 bases between. The CDR3 runs 13 residues. CDR1 and CDR2 from the germline V gene are SGHDT and YYEEEE. The chain's CDR3 is CASRPLRADTQYF. The DNA for the CDR3 is TGTGCCAGCAGACCCCTGAGGGCAGATACGCAGTATTTT.

The rearrangement uses TRBV6-1 and TRBJ1-5, with TRBD1 as a possible D gene (5 bases). Germline V CDR1 and CDR2: MNHNS, SASEGT. The length of the CDR3 is 14 residues. V lost 2 bases and J 6 bases, leaving 11 bases between the germline ends. The CDR3 spells CASSEQGRAQPQHF. In DNA, the CDR3 is TGTGCCAGCAGTGAACAGGGAAGGGCTCAGCCCCAGCATTTT.

The chain joins TRBV7-8 to TRBJ1-2, with D possibly matching TRBD1 (5 bases). Per the germline V gene, CDR1 is SGHVS and CDR2 is FQNEAQ. The V end lost 2 bases, the J end lost 8 bases, and 12 bases lay between the germline ends. This CDR3 region has 13 residues. CDR3 nucleotide sequence: TGTGCCAGCAGCTTAAGGTGGGGCGAGGGCTACACCTTC. It is translated as CASSLRWGEGYTF.

The sample holds one count of this clone. The chain uses TRBV12-3 or TRBV12-4 and TRBJ2-5; D gene ambiguous. This CDR3 has 11 residues. V dropped 6 bases and J dropped 5 bases, with 7 bases sitting between them. CDR3 nucleotide sequence: TGTGCCAGCAGCTACCTTGAGACCCAGTACTTC. Translated, it gives CASSYLETQYF.

The DNA for the CDR3 is TGTGCCAGCAGTGATACTAGCGGGGGCTACAATGAGCAGTTCTTC. Amino acids: CASSDTSGGYNEQFF. The J gene is TRBJ2-1, the V gene TRBV27; TRBD2 aligns across 11 bases. There are 15 residues in the CDR3. Trimming at V came to 5 bases and at J to 3 bases, leaving 3 bases not matched to a gene. Germline V CDR1 and CDR2: MNHEY, SMNVEV (reference sequence).

The V and J genes are TRBV9 and TRBJ2-1; TRBD1 agrees at 7 bases. The CDR3 totals 14 residues. V lost 4 bases to trimming and J lost 6 bases; unmatched junction nucleotides: 7. CDR1 and CDR2 (germline): SGDLS, YYNGEE. The CDR3 is CASSPWDSRNEQFF. DNA of the CDR3: TGTGCCAGCAGCCCGTGGGACAGTCGCAATGAGCAGTTCTTC.

The V gene is TRBV11-2, the J gene TRBJ2-7; possibly TRBD1 for D (5 bases). The CDR3 is made up of 13 amino acids. The ends were cut back, 3 bases at V and 0 bases at J, with 6 bases in the middle. The germline V gene encodes CDR1 SGHAT and CDR2 FQNNGV. Written as DNA, the CDR3 is TGTGCCAGCAGCTTGGACACCTCCTACGAGCAGTACTTC. Translated, it gives CASSLDTSYEQYF.

CDR3 loop: CASSQPGTGGYEQYF. The CDR3 coding sequence is TGCGCCAGCAGCCAGCCCGGGACAGGGGGCTACGAGCAGTACTTC. V and J are TRBV4-1 and TRBJ2-7, with 11 bases identical to TRBD1. V shed 3 bases, J shed 3 bases, and the junction held 4 bases outside the gene matches. The CDR3 is made up of 15 amino acids. Germline CDR1 is MGHRA and CDR2 is YSYEKL.